These T cell receptor beta chains were read from a single sample in a study of cytomegalovirus exposure and HLA in healthy donors. Repertoires were generated with immunoSEQ multiplex PCR, while TCRdb's copy carries only in-frame clones and drops some. The repertoire has about 170,000 clones, under 85% of them found once; the top ten carry about 3.1%. Sequencing used PBMCs. Every receptor here comes from a female donor in good health and CMV-seronegative. CDR3s include the opening cysteine and the closing phenylalanine or tryptophan. Fields, in order: V gene, J gene, clone size, D gene, CDR3 DNA, CDR3 protein. D genes are given only for firm matches. Clone size is stated in some rows and not others, as once, few, many or a class when expanded.

TRBV6-1	TRBJ2-7	few	TRBD2	TGTGCCAGCAGATTAGCGGGAGGCGACTCCTACGAGCAGTACTTC	CASRLAGGDSYEQYF
TRBV5-1	TRBJ1-2	once	NA	TGCGCCAGCAGCCAGGACTGGAGGGGCTACACCTTC	CASSQDWRGYTF
TRBV9	TRBJ1-1	NA	NA	TGTGCCAGCAGCTCTACGGTCACGACGGGGACTGAAGCTTTCTTT	CASSSTVTTGTEAFF
TRBV14	TRBJ1-4	few	NA	TGTGCCAGCAGCCAAAACCGGGGGGTTAATGAAAAACTGTTTTTT	CASSQNRGVNEKLFF
TRBV9	TRBJ1-3	NA	NA	TGTGCCAGCAGCGTAGCGCCAGACTCTGGAAACACCATATATTTT	CASSVAPDSGNTIYF
TRBV6-5	TRBJ1-2	NA	NA	TGTGCCATTACAGATGGGTTCGGCTACACCTTC	CAITDGFGYTF
TRBV9	TRBJ1-4	NA	TRBD1	TGTGCCAGCAGCGCGACAGGGGCGGTTGAAAAACTGTTTTTT	CASSATGAVEKLFF
TRBV4-1	TRBJ1-2	NA	TRBD1	TGCGCCAGCAGCCAAGATTGGAGGGGACAGGGGCGGGGAAACTATGGCTACACCTTC	CASSQDWRGQGRGNYGYTF
TRBV7-7	TRBJ2-3	NA	TRBD1	TGTGCTGTTCGGGCAGGGGGCGGCGGAGATACGCAGTATTTT	CAVRAGGGGDTQYF
TRBV6-6	TRBJ1-6	NA	NA	TGTGCCAGCAGTTACCTACAGGTGGATTCACCCCTCCACTTT	CASSYLQVDSPLHF
TRBV19	TRBJ2-2	NA	TRBD2	TGTGCCAGTAGTCGGCTAGCGGGGGGCGGCACCGGGGAGCTGTTTTTT	CASSRLAGGGTGELFF
TRBV7-9	TRBJ2-1	NA	TRBD2	TGTTCCAGCAGCTTAACTAGCGATACGCAGTTCTTC	CSSSLTSDTQFF
TRBV18	TRBJ2-7	NA	TRBD1	TGTGCCAGCTCAGGTGGGACAGGGAACGAGCAGTACTTC	CASSGGTGNEQYF
TRBV5-1	TRBJ1-1	NA	TRBD1	TGCGCCAGCAGCTTAAGCAAGACAGGGACCCCCACTGAAGCTTTCTTT	CASSLSKTGTPTEAFF
TRBV11-2	TRBJ1-1	NA	NA	TGTGCCAGCAGCCCCATCACTGAAGCTTTCTTT	CASSPITEAFF
TRBV28	TRBJ1-5	once	NA	TGTGCCAGCAGTTTAGACACCGATAGCAATCAGCCCCAGCATTTT	CASSLDTDSNQPQHF
TRBV6-5	TRBJ2-7	NA	TRBD1	TGTGCCAGCAGACTTGGGACAGGGGACTCCTACGAGCAGTACTTC	CASRLGTGDSYEQYF
TRBV11-2	TRBJ2-5	NA	NA	TGTGCCAGCAGCTTAGATCGCAATAGTGTGGAGACCCAGTACTTC	CASSLDRNSVETQYF
TRBV7-8	TRBJ2-7	NA	TRBD1	TGTGCCAACCCCTCCCGGACAGGGCTTTCCTACGAGCAGTACTTC	CANPSRTGLSYEQYF
TRBV5-1	TRBJ1-1	once	NA	TGCGCCAGCAGCCAACAATCTGAGAACACTGAAGCTTTCTTT	CASSQQSENTEAFF
TRBV28	TRBJ2-5	once	NA	TGTGCCAGCACCTATAGGAGACAAGGGGCGGTGGAGACCCAGTACTTC	CASTYRRQGAVETQYF
TRBV11-2	TRBJ1-1	NA	TRBD1	TGTGCCAGCAGCTTAGCCGGACAGGGGACCCGGCCTCAAGCTTTCTTT	CASSLAGQGTRPQAFF
TRBV28	TRBJ1-2	NA	TRBD1	TGTGCCAGCACCAGGGGGTCCCAGGGGGGCTACACCTTC	CASTRGSQGGYTF
TRBV19	TRBJ2-1	NA	NA	TGTGCCAGTAGTCCTACCCCCCGGGGAGCCGCGGATGAGCAGTTCTTC	CASSPTPRGAADEQFF
TRBV7-2	TRBJ2-4	NA	NA	TGTGCCAGCAGCTCCCTGGCGGGGAATTCCGTATCAAACATTCAGTACTTC	CASSSLAGNSVSNIQYF
TRBV27	TRBJ1-3	NA	TRBD1	TGTGCCAGCAGTTTTGCCGGGACAGGGGCCCACACCATATATTTT	CASSFAGTGAHTIYF
TRBV30	TRBJ1-2	NA	TRBD1	TGTGCCTGGAGTGGGGACAGGGTGACCTATGGCTACACCTTC	CAWSGDRVTYGYTF
TRBV11-2	TRBJ1-5	NA	NA	TGTGCCAGCACCCGACAGGACAATCAGCCCCAGCATTTT	CASTRQDNQPQHF
TRBV5-1	TRBJ2-7	NA	TRBD2	TGCGCCAGCAGCTCGGGCCTCCAGCGGGGGGCCTACGAGCAGTACTTC	CASSSGLQRGAYEQYF
TRBV18	TRBJ2-7	NA	TRBD1	TGTGCCAGCTCACGGGACAGGGCGGACGAGCAGTACTTC	CASSRDRADEQYF
TRBV5-6	TRBJ2-7	once	TRBD2	TGTGCCAGCAGCTTGGGTTCGCTAGCGGCAGGGCAGTACTTC	CASSLGSLAAGQYF
TRBV30	TRBJ1-2	NA	NA	TGTGCCTGGAGCCAGAGAGGCAGCGACGGCTACACCTTC	CAWSQRGSDGYTF
TRBV7-4	TRBJ2-2	NA	TRBD2	TGTGCCAGCAGCTTAGTATCACTAGCGGGAGGGCCCAAGGACGGGGAGCTGTTTTTT	CASSLVSLAGGPKDGELFF
TRBV14	TRBJ2-7	NA	TRBD2	TGTGCCAGCAGCCAGAAACTAGCGGGATACCCCTACGAGCAGTACTTC	CASSQKLAGYPYEQYF
TRBV18	TRBJ2-1	NA	NA	TGTGCCAGCTCATCACGACAGGCCCTGAAGGACTACAATGAGCAGTTCTTC	CASSSRQALKDYNEQFF
TRBV6-5	TRBJ2-7	NA	TRBD2	TGTGCCAGCAGTTACGTCGGTAGCGGGAGTTACGAGCAGTACTTC	CASSYVGSGSYEQYF
TRBV5-1	TRBJ2-1	NA	NA	TGCGCCAGCAGCTTGGATGGGGCCCCTGTCTACAATGAGCAGTTCTTC	CASSLDGAPVYNEQFF
TRBV7-7	TRBJ1-2	NA	NA	TGTGCCAGCAGCTTCCGGATAAGAGGAGGCTACACCTTC	CASSFRIRGGYTF
TRBV6-6	TRBJ1-4	NA	TRBD1	TGTGCCAGCAGCCGCCTCGACAGGGAGGATGAAAAACTGTTTTTT	CASSRLDREDEKLFF
TRBV19	TRBJ2-1	NA	TRBD2	TGTGCCAGTAGTCGGACTAGCGGGCCGTACAATGAGCAGTTCTTC	CASSRTSGPYNEQFF
TRBV19	TRBJ2-7	NA	TRBD1	TGTGCCAGTAGTACCCGACAGGGAAAACCATCCTACGAGCAGTACTTC	CASSTRQGKPSYEQYF
TRBV5-4	TRBJ2-7	NA	TRBD2	TGTGCCAGCAGCATATCGAGCGGGAGTTACGAGCAGTACTTC	CASSISSGSYEQYF
TRBV27	TRBJ2-5	few	TRBD2	TGTGCCAGCAGAACTCGACTAGCGGAAGAAGAGACCCAGTACTTC	CASRTRLAEEETQYF
TRBV5-6	TRBJ2-7	NA	NA	TGTGCCAGCAGCCCTCGGGAGTGGAGCTCCTACGAGCAGTACTTC	CASSPREWSSYEQYF
TRBV5-4	TRBJ2-5	NA	NA	TGTGCCAGCACCTTACAGGGTTACCAAGAGACCCAGTACTTC	CASTLQGYQETQYF
TRBV5-1	TRBJ2-2	NA	TRBD2	TGCGCCAGCAGCGCCGGGACTAGCGGGGGATCCGGGGAGCTGTTTTTT	CASSAGTSGGSGELFF
TRBV9	TRBJ1-3	NA	TRBD1	TGTGCCAGCAGCGACAGGGGAAGTTCTGGAAACACCATATATTTT	CASSDRGSSGNTIYF
TRBV6-4	TRBJ2-1	NA	TRBD2	TGTGCCAGCAGTGCGGCGGGAGGGCAGGGTGAGCAGTTCTTC	CASSAAGGQGEQFF
TRBV11-1	TRBJ2-1	NA	TRBD2	TGTGCCAGCAGCCTCCTAGCGGGTATTTCCTACAATGAGCAGTTCTTC	CASSLLAGISYNEQFF
TRBV19	TRBJ1-5	NA	NA	TGTGCCAGTAGTGGGATCTTGGGAGGTCAGCCCCAGCATTTT	CASSGILGGQPQHF
TRBV5-1	TRBJ2-1	NA	TRBD1	TGCGCCAGCAGCTTAGGGACAGGTCACAATGAGCAATTCTTC	CASSLGTGHNEQFF
TRBV10-3	TRBJ2-7	NA	TRBD2	TGTGCCATCAGTGACAGGAGCGGGAGGGCCGTCTACTACGAGCAGTACTTC	CAISDRSGRAVYYEQYF
TRBV9	TRBJ2-1	few	TRBD2	TGTGCCAGCAGCGTAGTTCCTAGCGGGGGTTACAATGAGCAGTTCTTC	CASSVVPSGGYNEQFF
TRBV19	TRBJ2-1	NA	NA	TGTGCCAGTAGTCCAAACCCCGGGACTTACAATGAGCAGTTCTTC	CASSPNPGTYNEQFF
TRBV7-2	TRBJ1-1	NA	NA	TGTGCCAGCAGCGCTAATAGGGACAATGAAGCTTTCTTT	CASSANRDNEAFF